Below, 19 T cell receptor beta chains from the same sample are listed, as sequenced in a study of blood T cell repertoires in COVID-19 (dated by TCRdb to about 2020). Libraries were made using the immunoSEQ multiplex PCR assay. Here the immuneACCESS table is served through TCRdb, limited to in-frame sequences with V and J called. Missing clones are a known gap in these copies; in checked studies unresolved V genes cover under half, and the rest lacks a known reason. In all, the sample holds roughly 90,000 clones, and 75% to 85% of those were seen once. Around 10% of the sample is in the top ten clones. The sample was peripheral blood. Receptor source: a woman in her sixties or seventies with acute or convalescent COVID-19.

CDR3 region: CACQQGASYNEQFF. DNA of the CDR3: TGTGCCTGTCAACAGGGGGCGTCCTACAATGAGCAGTTCTTC. The chain employs TRBV30 and TRBJ2-1; 9 nucleotides match TRBD1. The CDR3 contains 14 residues. Germline-derived CDR1 and CDR2 are GTSNPN and SVGIG (reference sequence). After removal of 6 bases from V and 1 base from J, the junction contained 4 bases not matched to a gene.

This sequence joins TRBV18 and TRBJ2-5, with unresolved D. CDR3 size: 11 residues. Germline CDR1 and CDR2: KGHSH and LQKENI. V was trimmed by 5 bases and J by 4 bases, leaving 5 bases between them. The CDR3 is CASSSGETQYF. The CDR3 DNA reads TGTGCCAGCTCATCGGGAGAGACCCAGTACTTC. Drawing the rest from reference TRBV18 and TRBJ2-5, the complete variable domain is NAGVMQNPRHLVRRRGQEARLRCSPMKGHSHVYWYRQLPEEGLKFMVYLQKENIIDESGMPKERFSAEFPKEGPSILRIQQVVRGDSAAYFCASSSGETQYFGPGTRLLVL.

The chain employs TRBV9 and TRBJ2-1; D gene ambiguous. This CDR3 is built from 15 residues. Trimming stripped 0 bases from V and 0 bases from J, with 7 bases between. The germline CDR1 and CDR2 sequences are SGDLS and YYNGEE. The CDR3 loop reads CASSVGDSSYNEQFF. The CDR3 DNA sequence: TGTGCCAGCAGCGTAGGAGATAGCTCCTACAATGAGCAGTTCTTC.

The genes are TRBV5-1 and TRBJ2-1; a possible D gene is TRBD2 (5 bases). V was trimmed by 4 bases and J by 1 base, leaving 12 bases between them. The CDR3 totals 15 residues. Germline lookup yields CDR1 SGHRS and CDR2 YFSETQ. The CDR3, as DNA: TGCGCCAGCAGCCCCTTGAGCGGATCCTACAATGAGCAGTTCTTC. Encoded protein: CASSPLSGSYNEQFF.

The rearrangement links TRBV28 to TRBJ1-1; D call uncertain. This CDR3 region has 12 residues. Germline V gene lookup returns CDR1 MDHEN and CDR2 SYDVKM. The ends were cut back, 6 bases at V and 5 bases at J, with 10 bases in the middle. For the CDR3, the DNA is TGTGCCAGCAGGTTAGGAGGAACTGAAGCTTTCTTT. Its protein is CASRLGGTEAFF. Supplemented by reference TRBV28 and TRBJ1-1, the full variable domain reads DVKVTQSSRYLVKRTGEKVFLECVQDMDHENMFWYRQDPGLGLRLIYFSYDVKMKEKGDIPEGYSVSREKKERFSLILESASTNQTSMYLCASRLGGTEAFFGQGTRLTVV.

The chain links TRBV5-1 to TRBJ2-7; 10 bases line up with TRBD2. V gave up 0 bases and J gave up 0 bases; unmatched junction bases: 6. The CDR3 has 17 amino acids. Germline V gene lookup returns CDR1 SGHRS and CDR2 YFSETQ. The CDR3 DNA reads TGCGCCAGCAGCTTGGCACCGACTAGCGGGTTCTCCTACGAGCAGTACTTC. It specifies CASSLAPTSGFSYEQYF.

This chain connects TRBV5-1 to TRBJ1-4, with 8 nucleotides matching TRBD1. Trimming at V came to 4 bases and at J to 10 bases, leaving 9 bases not matched to a gene. The CDR3 loop spans 14 amino acids. Germline V gives CDR1 SGHRS, CDR2 YFSETQ. DNA of the CDR3: TGCGCCAGCAGCCTTACAGGGGGTGAGGGAAAACTGTTTTTT. This translates into CASSLTGGEGKLFF.

The V and J genes are TRBV7-9 and TRBJ1-2; 10 bases match TRBD1. The CDR3 is made up of 14 amino acids. Unmatched junction bases numbered 5, after V lost 5 bases and J lost 5 bases. In germline, CDR1 is SEHNR, CDR2 FQNEAQ (reference sequence). The chain's CDR3 is CASSRDRGWYGYTF. The CDR3 region has the DNA TGTGCCAGCAGCCGGGACAGGGGATGGTATGGCTACACCTTC.

This sequence joins TRBV27 and TRBJ1-1; perhaps TRBD1 as D (5 bases). In germline, CDR1 is MNHEY, CDR2 SMNVEV (reference sequence). CDR3 length: 16 residues. The V and J ends lost 3 bases and 0 bases respectively, with 14 bases between them. In nucleotides, the CDR3 is TGTGCCAGCAGTTTTGGGGCTAGTGGATTGAACACTGAAGCTTTCTTT. Protein sequence: CASSFGASGLNTEAFF.

The V gene is TRBV5-1, the J gene TRBJ1-6; TRBD1 matches at 8 bases. In germline, CDR1 is SGHRS, CDR2 YFSETQ. This CDR3 has 15 residues. V lost 1 base to trimming and J lost 7 bases; unmatched junction nucleotides: 4. In DNA form, the CDR3 reads TGCGCCAGCAGCTTGTCAGGGGGCGGGAATTCACCCCTCCACTTT. Its protein product is CASSLSGGGNSPLHF.

This chain joins TRBV30 and TRBJ2-7; 10 positions match TRBD1. The CDR3 is 16 residues long. V was pared by 5 bases and J by 5 bases, with 15 bases of the junction left unmatched. Per germline, CDR1 GTSNPN and CDR2 SVGIG (reference sequence). The DNA of the CDR3 is TGTGCCTGGTCCGATTCTCGGGGGACAGGGGTTGACGAGCAGTACTTC. This codes for CAWSDSRGTGVDEQYF.

This chain joins TRBV28 and TRBJ2-5; 7 positions match TRBD1. V trimming: 5 bases; J trimming: 4 bases; junction bases outside the gene matches: 10. The germline CDR1 and CDR2 sequences are MDHEN and SYDVKM. CDR3 length: 15 amino acids. DNA of the CDR3: TGTGCCAGCAGTATAAGACAGGGACAATTAGAGACCCAGTACTTC. Translated, it gives CASSIRQGQLETQYF.

CDR3 in amino acids: CASSDGGQGVETQYF. For the CDR3, the DNA is TGTGCCAGCAGCGACGGGGGACAGGGCGTTGAGACCCAGTACTTC. The chain uses TRBV5-4 and TRBJ2-5, with 9 nucleotides matching TRBD1. This CDR3 is 15 amino acids long. Losses at the gene ends were 4 bases for V and 5 bases for J; bases not matched to a gene: 9. Germline CDR1 reads SGHNT; CDR2 reads YYREEE (reference sequence). Combining the CDR3 with reference TRBV5-4 and TRBJ2-5 gives the whole variable domain ETGVTQSPTHLIKTRGQQVTLRCSSQSGHNTVSWYQQALGQGPQFIFQYYREEENGRGNFPPRFSGLQFPNYSSELNVNALELDDSALYLCASSDGGQGVETQYFGPGTRLLVL.

Only a few counts were recorded for this clone. The CDR3 DNA sequence: TGTGCCAGCAGGAAGACAGGGGTGGTTGGCTACACCTTC. This codes for CASRKTGVVGYTF. The chain carries TRBV12-3 or TRBV12-4 and TRBJ1-2; 8 bases are a match to TRBD1. CDR3 length: 13 amino acids. With V trimmed by 6 bases and J by 7 bases, 7 bases remained unmatched.

The chain links TRBV7-2 to TRBJ1-6; no clear D gene. The CDR3 is 14 residues long. The V gene lost 5 bases and the J gene lost 5 bases, with 10 bases spanning the gap. The germline V gene has CDR1 SGHTA and CDR2 FQGNSA. CDR3 in DNA: TGTGCCAGCAGCCCCGGGGTCCATAATTCACCCCTCCACTTT. This sequence encodes CASSPGVHNSPLHF. The full variable domain, its missing parts supplied by reference TRBV7-2 and TRBJ1-6, is GAGVSQSPSNKVTEKGKDVELRCDPISGHTALYWYRQSLGQGLEFLIYFQGNSAPDKSGLPSDRFSAERTGGSVSTLTIQRTQQEDSAVYLCASSPGVHNSPLHFGNGTRLTVT.

The chain links TRBV10-3 to TRBJ2-5; 9 nucleotides match TRBD1. The CDR3 runs to 14 residues. Trimming removed 11 bases from V and 2 bases from J; junction bases left unmatched: 9. The germline V gene has CDR1 ENHRY and CDR2 SYGVKD. The CDR3 sequence is CAVHPGQGQETQYF. DNA for the CDR3: TGTGCCGTACATCCGGGACAGGGACAAGAGACCCAGTACTTC.

The chain combines TRBV29-1 with TRBJ1-2; no reliable D call. The CDR3 is 13 amino acids. V was trimmed by 0 bases and J by 3 bases, leaving 8 bases between them. Germline assignment: CDR1 SQVTM and CDR2 ANQGSEA. Written as DNA, the CDR3 is TGCAGCGTTGAAGATTGGAGGGACTATGGCTACACCTTC. Amino acids: CSVEDWRDYGYTF.

The V gene is TRBV18, the J gene TRBJ1-3, with D tentatively TRBD1 (5 bases). Germline CDR1 KGHSH, CDR2 LQKENI. This CDR3 is 16 amino acids long. Trimming pared 0 bases from V and 0 bases from J, leaving 9 bases between. CDR3 amino acids: CASSPPEGLSGNTIYF. The CDR3 DNA reads as TGTGCCAGCTCACCACCCGAGGGACTCTCTGGAAACACCATATATTTT.

This chain joins TRBV6-1 and TRBJ1-4; 8 bases are a match to TRBD1. The germline V gene encodes CDR1 MNHNS and CDR2 SASEGT. The V segment lost 4 bases and the J segment 3 bases; nucleotides outside the gene matches: 7. This CDR3 spans 16 amino acids. The CDR3: CASSANRGAANEKLFF. In DNA form, the CDR3 reads TGTGCCAGCAGTGCCAACAGGGGGGCGGCTAATGAAAAACTGTTTTTT.